The 18 T cell receptor beta chains below were found in one sample sequenced in a study of post-analysis software for immune sequencing data. Study observations and caveats: The five TRBV segments detected at higher frequency in patients than in controls included TRBV5-6, TRBV5-1 and TRBV20-1.

Libraries were made from TCR beta cDNA, and they carried unique molecular identifiers. TCRdb called the PCR reads again in MiXCR, with one record for every CDR3 protein. The repertoire includes 650,000 to 850,000 distinct CDR3 sequences, under 60% of them detected once, and around 4.7% sits in the top ten. Antigens of these TCRs are unknown. Source material: blood. Receptors originate from a girl aged 10 to 17 with multiple sclerosis.

The chain uses TRBV20-1 and TRBJ2-1, with D perhaps TRBD1 or TRBD2 (5 bases each). Germline CDR1 and CDR2: DFQATT and SNEGSKA (reference sequence). The germline V and J ends were trimmed by 1 base and 4 bases, with 8 bases remaining between them. CDR3 length: 13 amino acids. This CDR3 reads CSARGDGYNEQFF. CDR3 DNA: TGCAGTGCTAGAGGGGACGGGTACAATGAGCAGTTCTTC.

This clonotype appeared many times. J is TRBJ2-7 and V is TRBV7-2; no definite D call. CDR1 and CDR2 from the germline V gene are SGHTA and FQGNSA. V was clipped by 4 bases and J by 4 bases, with 8 bases between them. The CDR3 spans 12 residues. The CDR3 bases are TGTGCCAGCAGCTCCGACGGTTACGAGCAGTACTTC. Translated: CASSSDGYEQYF.

In its sample, this clonotype was seen a few times. The chain has TRBV7-2 and TRBJ1-1; D not resolved. Germline CDR1 SGHTA, CDR2 FQGNSA. The CDR3 covers 14 residues. V was clipped by 6 bases and J by 2 bases, with 13 bases between them. The CDR3 spells CASSMSGRNTEAFF. The CDR3 DNA reads TGTGCCAGCAGTATGAGTGGACGAAACACTGAAGCTTTCTTT.

This chain connects TRBV7-8 to TRBJ2-1; tentative D call: TRBD2 (6 bases). The germline CDR1 and CDR2 sequences are SGHVS and FQNEAQ. With 1 base removed from V and 4 bases from J, the gap between germline ends came to 17 bases. There are 17 residues in the CDR3. CDR3 loop: CASSLVSRGDLYNEQFF. The CDR3 DNA sequence: TGTGCCAGCAGCTTAGTCTCTCGTGGGGACTTGTACAATGAGCAGTTCTTC. Using reference TRBV7-8 and TRBJ2-1 for the parts outside the CDR3, the full variable domain is GAGVSQSPRYKVAKRGQDVALRCDPISGHVSLFWYQQALGQGPEFLTYFQNEAQLDKSGLPSDRFFAERPEGSVSTLKIQRTQQEDSAVYLCASSLVSRGDLYNEQFFGPGTRLTVL.

This clonotype was counted only a few times. This chain joins TRBV29-1 and TRBJ2-7; 8 nucleotides agree with TRBD2. V was clipped by 3 bases and J by 6 bases; unmatched bases: 16. Germline V gives CDR1 SQVTM, CDR2 ANQGSEA. This CDR3 has 16 residues. This CDR3 is CSVDEGGSGSFFEQYF. The CDR3 coding sequence is TGCAGCGTTGATGAGGGGGGGAGCGGGAGCTTCTTCGAGCAGTACTTC.

This chain links TRBV11-2 with TRBJ2-1; 10 nucleotides agree with TRBD2. The V and J ends lost 3 bases and 9 bases, in that order; junction bases with no gene match: 11. The CDR3 length is 16 residues. Germline values: CDR1 SGHAT, CDR2 FQNNGV. The CDR3 DNA reads TGTGCCAGCAGCTTCACTAGCGGGACGGCTCCAGGTGAGCAGTTCTTC. Residues: CASSFTSGTAPGEQFF.

The J gene is TRBJ2-3, the V gene TRBV7-2; 7 bases are shared with TRBD2. V trimming: 5 bases; J trimming: 0 bases; junction bases outside the gene matches: 5. The CDR3 runs 15 residues. Germline-derived CDR1 and CDR2 are SGHTA and FQGNSA. For the CDR3, the DNA is TGTGCCAGCAGCCCAGCGGGACTTAGCACAGATACGCAGTATTTT. Translated, it gives CASSPAGLSTDTQYF.

V gene TRBV7-9 combines with J gene TRBJ2-7; 11 positions agree with TRBD2. Germline values: CDR1 SEHNR, CDR2 FQNEAQ (reference sequence). V trimming: 5 bases; J trimming: 4 bases; junction bases outside the gene matches: 7. CDR3 length: 15 amino acids. CDR3 protein: CASSTLLAGVYEQYF. As DNA, the CDR3 is TGTGCCAGCAGCACCTTACTAGCGGGAGTATACGAGCAGTACTTC.

The gene calls are TRBV5-1 and TRBJ2-3; no firm D call. CDR1 is SGHRS, CDR2 YFSETQ, per germline. The V end was cut by 1 base, the J end by 6 bases, with 15 bases between. CDR3 length: 15 amino acids. In DNA, the CDR3 is TGCGCCAGCAGCTTGTCTGGCACCGGAACGGATACGCAGTATTTT. Translating gives CASSLSGTGTDTQYF.

The rearrangement links TRBV15 to TRBJ2-1, with TRBD1 matching 7 bases. Per the germline V gene, CDR1 is LNHNV and CDR2 is YYDKDF (reference sequence). Unmatched junction bases numbered 2, after V lost 0 bases and J lost 6 bases. This CDR3 comprises 14 residues. The DNA of the CDR3 is TGTGCCACCAGCAGAGAGGCAGGGGGCAATGAGCAGTTCTTC. As protein: CATSREAGGNEQFF.

The chain joins TRBV29-1 to TRBJ2-3; no firm D call. CDR1 and CDR2 from the germline V gene are SQVTM and ANQGSEA. V lost 2 bases, J lost 0 bases, and 9 bases lay in between. The CDR3 spans 14 residues. CDR3 residues: CSVETFDSTDTQYF. The CDR3 DNA reads as TGCAGCGTTGAAACTTTTGACAGCACAGATACGCAGTATTTT.

The chain employs TRBV9 and TRBJ1-1; possible D gene TRBD1, 5 bases. Trimming removed 4 bases from V and 8 bases from J, with 21 bases in between. The CDR3 consists of 15 residues. Per the germline V gene, CDR1 is SGDLS and CDR2 is YYNGEE. The chain's CDR3 is CASSPLEGQDREAFF. In DNA, the CDR3 is TGTGCCAGCAGCCCGCTGGAGGGGCAAGATAGGGAAGCTTTCTTT. The full variable domain, with the rest looked up from reference TRBV9 and TRBJ1-1, is DSGVTQTPKHLITATGQRVTLRCSPRSGDLSVYWYQQSLDQGLQFLIQYYNGEERAKGNILERFSAQQFPDLHSELNLSSLELGDSALYFCASSPLEGQDREAFFGQGTRLTVV.

This chain connects TRBV12-3 or TRBV12-4 to TRBJ1-1; D is unclear. V was pared by 6 bases and J by 3 bases, with 14 bases between. The CDR3 runs to 14 residues. In DNA form, the CDR3 reads TGTGCCAGCAGCCCCGGGGTTTGGGACACTGAAGCTTTCTTT. Encoded protein: CASSPGVWDTEAFF.

A single count supports this clonotype. This chain uses TRBV5-1 with TRBJ2-1, with D maybe TRBD2 (5 bases). Germline CDR1 is SGHRS and CDR2 is YFSETQ. Trimming took off 4 bases at V and 5 bases at J, with 16 bases between the two ends. This CDR3 contains 15 residues. CDR3 residues: CASSPGLAEHNEQFF. CDR3 nucleotide sequence: TGCGCCAGCAGCCCCGGACTTGCGGAACACAATGAGCAGTTCTTC.

The V and J genes are TRBV6-2 or TRBV6-3 and TRBJ2-7, with 8 positions matching TRBD1. Germline V gene lookup returns CDR1 MNHEY and CDR2 SVGEGT. V gave up 5 bases and J gave up 10 bases; unmatched junction bases: 19. The CDR3 has 16 residues. The CDR3 protein is CASSLSGTGPGGAQYF. In nucleotides, the CDR3 is TGTGCCAGCAGTCTGTCCGGGACAGGCCCCGGTGGGGCCCAGTACTTC.

The chain couples TRBV27 to TRBJ2-2; D may be TRBD1 or TRBD2 (5 bases each). CDR1 and CDR2 (germline): MNHEY, SMNVEV (reference sequence). V lost 6 bases and J lost 10, with 18 bases in between. This CDR3 is 14 amino acids long. The CDR3 sequence is CASSPRRGNPELFF. CDR3 DNA sequence: TGTGCCAGCAGCCCCCGACGGGGCAATCCGGAGCTGTTTTTT.

V is TRBV28 and J is TRBJ1-2; the D is unclear. There are 15 residues in the CDR3. The germline gives CDR1 MDHEN, CDR2 SYDVKM. V shed 2 bases and J shed 5 bases, with 15 bases lying between them. The CDR3 nucleotides are TGTGCCAGCAGTTTAGATAGTACAGCGATATATGGCTACACCTTC. It codes for CASSLDSTAIYGYTF.

To note about this clonotype: Sequence at one end of the junction differs from germline and may be a read error. V usage is TRBV5-1 and J usage is TRBJ2-1; 11 bases are a match to TRBD2. The CDR3 length is 19 residues. CDR1 SGHRS and CDR2 YFSETQ come from the germline V gene. The CDR3 region is CACSFPGASGRLGYNEQFF. The DNA of the CDR3 is TGCGCCTGCAGCTTCCCCGGGGCTAGCGGGAGGTTGGGATACAATGAGCAGTTCTTC.